The subject of this entry is one TCR beta chain. The CDR3 has 16 amino acids. Germline V CDR1 and CDR2: SNHLY, FYNNEI. Deletions cut 3 bases from V and 3 bases from J, with 14 bases between. The record originates from a study of graft-versus-host responses after intestinal transplantation. Overall study context: Anti-thymocyte globulin induction preceded three to four years of tacrolimus and steroid maintenance in all recipients.

Once transplant was done, bone marrow was sourced from the posterior iliac crest or another site. Some clones are missing from TCRdb's copy, which holds only in-frame ones; the method was immunoSEQ multiplex PCR. The sample contains over 60,000 clones, roughly 89% of which appear only once. The sample in question was bone marrow, obtained almost 750 days after intestinal transplantation. The chain is built from TRBV2 and TRBJ1-4; no firm D call. This TCR was recovered from a human patient who received an intestinal transplant, so some T cells may come from the graft donor. The CDR3 spells CASSDKLSMPNEKLFF. CDR3 coding DNA: TGTGCCAGCAGTGACAAATTGTCGATGCCTAATGAAAAACTGTTTTTT. The full variable domain, in which reference TRBV2 and TRBJ1-4 provide the parts outside the CDR3, is EPEVTQTPSHQVTQMGQEVILRCVPISNHLYFYWYRQILGQKVEFLVSFYNNEISEKSEIFDDQFSVERPDGSNFTLKIRSTKLEDSAMYFCASSDKLSMPNEKLFFGSGTQLSVL.